This T cell receptor (beta chain) was found in a study of OX40 agonist ivuxolimab in advanced cancers. Clones were read by immunoSEQ multiplex PCR, and TCRdb kept only the in-frame ones, dropping some. This sample has 40,000 to 55,000 clones, with less than 95% found just once. V was shortened by 5 bases and J by 1 base, with 11 bases between the two germline ends. Germline lookup yields CDR1 LNHDA and CDR2 SQIVND (reference sequence). The CDR3 is 14 amino acids. The chain uses TRBV19 and TRBJ1-2; weak D call: TRBD1 (6 bases). The material was CD4+ or CD8+ T cells sorted from blood, obtained in a trial of the OX40 agonist ivuxolimab. The sequence was obtained from an adult with an advanced solid tumor such as melanoma, head and neck, liver or kidney cancer. CDR3 coding DNA: TGTGCCAGTAGTCCGTGGACAGTTAACTATGGCTACACCTTC. Protein sequence: CASSPWTVNYGYTF.